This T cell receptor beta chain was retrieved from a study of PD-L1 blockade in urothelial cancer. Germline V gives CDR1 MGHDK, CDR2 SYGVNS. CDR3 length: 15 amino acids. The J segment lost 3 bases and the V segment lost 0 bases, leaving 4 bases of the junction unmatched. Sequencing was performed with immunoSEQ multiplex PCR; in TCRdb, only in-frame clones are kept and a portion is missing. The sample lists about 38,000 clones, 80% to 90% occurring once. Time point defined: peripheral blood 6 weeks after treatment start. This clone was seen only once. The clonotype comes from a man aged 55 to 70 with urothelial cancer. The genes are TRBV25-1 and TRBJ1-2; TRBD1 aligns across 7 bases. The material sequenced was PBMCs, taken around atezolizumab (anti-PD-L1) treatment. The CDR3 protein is CASSEYGDRDYGYTF. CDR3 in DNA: TGTGCCAGCAGTGAATACGGCGACAGGGACTATGGCTACACCTTC.